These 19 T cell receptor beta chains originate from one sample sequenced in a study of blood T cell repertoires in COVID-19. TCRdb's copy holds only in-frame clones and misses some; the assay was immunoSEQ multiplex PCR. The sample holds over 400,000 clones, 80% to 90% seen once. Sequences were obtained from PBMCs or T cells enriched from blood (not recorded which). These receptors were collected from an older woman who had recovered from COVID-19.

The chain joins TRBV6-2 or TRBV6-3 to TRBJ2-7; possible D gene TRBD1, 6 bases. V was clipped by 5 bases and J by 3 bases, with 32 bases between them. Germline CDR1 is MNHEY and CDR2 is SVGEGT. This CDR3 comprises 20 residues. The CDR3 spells CASSLRGSGGDFVPVYEQYF. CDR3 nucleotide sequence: TGTGCCAGCAGTCTAAGGGGGTCAGGAGGCGACTTCGTACCTGTCTACGAGCAGTACTTC.

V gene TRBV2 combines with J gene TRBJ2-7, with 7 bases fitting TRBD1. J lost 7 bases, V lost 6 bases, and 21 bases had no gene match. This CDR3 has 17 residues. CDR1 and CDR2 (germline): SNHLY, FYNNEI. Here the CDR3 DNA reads TGTGCCAGCAGACGAGCGCCTACAGGGGTTACCTACGAGGAGCAGTACTTC. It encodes CASRRAPTGVTYEEQYF.

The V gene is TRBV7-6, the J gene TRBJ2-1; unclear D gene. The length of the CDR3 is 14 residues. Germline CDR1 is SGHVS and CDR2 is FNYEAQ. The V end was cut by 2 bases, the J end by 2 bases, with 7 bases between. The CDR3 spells CASSLNGAYNEQFF. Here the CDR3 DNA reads TGTGCCAGCAGCTTAAACGGAGCCTACAATGAGCAGTTCTTC.

The CDR3 coding sequence is TGTGCCAGCAGCTCCGAGAGGACAGGGGAAAACATTCAGTACTTC. Translating gives CASSSERTGENIQYF. The J gene is TRBJ2-4, the V gene TRBV7-9; TRBD1 matches 9 bases. Per the germline V gene, CDR1 is SEHNR and CDR2 is FQNEAQ (reference sequence). This CDR3 is built from 15 residues. The V gene end was trimmed by 4 bases and the J gene end by 5 bases; junction bases not matched to a gene: 6.

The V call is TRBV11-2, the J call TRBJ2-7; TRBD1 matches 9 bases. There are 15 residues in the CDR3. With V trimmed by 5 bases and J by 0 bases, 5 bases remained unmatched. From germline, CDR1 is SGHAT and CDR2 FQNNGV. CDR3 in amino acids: CASSPTGGHSYEQYF. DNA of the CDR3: TGTGCCAGCAGCCCGACAGGGGGACACTCCTACGAGCAGTACTTC.

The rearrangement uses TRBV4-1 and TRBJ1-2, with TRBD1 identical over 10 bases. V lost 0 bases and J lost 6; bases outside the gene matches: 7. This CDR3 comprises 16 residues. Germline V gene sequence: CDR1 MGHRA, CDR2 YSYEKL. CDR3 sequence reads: CASSQDRGTGVNGYTF. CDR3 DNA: TGCGCCAGCAGCCAAGATCGTGGGACAGGGGTCAATGGCTACACCTTC.

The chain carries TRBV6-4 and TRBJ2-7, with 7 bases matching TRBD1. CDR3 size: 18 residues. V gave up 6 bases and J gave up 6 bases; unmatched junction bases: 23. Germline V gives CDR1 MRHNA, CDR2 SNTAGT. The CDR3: CASRSPHPSTGPGSEQYF. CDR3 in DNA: TGTGCCAGCAGGTCCCCTCACCCCTCGACAGGGCCAGGCTCCGAGCAGTACTTC.

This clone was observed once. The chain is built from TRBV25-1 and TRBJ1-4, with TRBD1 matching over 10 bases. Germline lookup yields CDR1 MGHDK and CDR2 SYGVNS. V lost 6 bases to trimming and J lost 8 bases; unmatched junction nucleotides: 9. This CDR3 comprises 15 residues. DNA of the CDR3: TGTGCCAGCAGATACACTGACAGGGGGCGGGAAAAACTGTTTTTT. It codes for CASRYTDRGREKLFF.

CDR3 in DNA: TGTGCCAGCTCACCACTCGCAGGACTTAATGAAAAACTGTTTTTT. It translates to CASSPLAGLNEKLFF. The chain has TRBV18 and TRBJ1-4; D is unresolved. The CDR3 is 15 residues long. Germline values: CDR1 KGHSH, CDR2 LQKENI. Trimming removed 1 base at V and 4 bases at J, with 10 bases between.

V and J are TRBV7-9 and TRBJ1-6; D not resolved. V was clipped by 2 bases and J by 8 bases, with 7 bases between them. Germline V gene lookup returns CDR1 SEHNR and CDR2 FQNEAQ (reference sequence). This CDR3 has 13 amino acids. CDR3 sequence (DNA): TGTGCCAGCAGCTTAATGGCTGATTCACCCCTCCACTTT. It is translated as CASSLMADSPLHF.

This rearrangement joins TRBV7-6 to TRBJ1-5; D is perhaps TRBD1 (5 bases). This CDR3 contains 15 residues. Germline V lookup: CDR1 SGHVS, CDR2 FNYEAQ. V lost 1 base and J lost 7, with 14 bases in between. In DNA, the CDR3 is TGTGCCAGCAGCTTAGTGGCAGGGTCCAGCCAGCCCCAGCATTTT. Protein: CASSLVAGSSQPQHF.

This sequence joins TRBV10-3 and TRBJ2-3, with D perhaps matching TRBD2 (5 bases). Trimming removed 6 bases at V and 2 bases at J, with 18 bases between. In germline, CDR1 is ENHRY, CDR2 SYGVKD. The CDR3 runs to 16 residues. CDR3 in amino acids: CAISVERDSLTDTQYF. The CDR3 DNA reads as TGTGCCATCAGCGTGGAGAGGGATTCCCTCACAGATACGCAGTATTTT.

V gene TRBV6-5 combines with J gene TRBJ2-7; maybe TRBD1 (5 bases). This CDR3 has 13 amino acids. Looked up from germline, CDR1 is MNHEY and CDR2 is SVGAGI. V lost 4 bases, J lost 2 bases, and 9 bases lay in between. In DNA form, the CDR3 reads TGTGCCAGCAGTTTCCAGGGTACCTACGAGCAGTACTTC. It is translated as CASSFQGTYEQYF.

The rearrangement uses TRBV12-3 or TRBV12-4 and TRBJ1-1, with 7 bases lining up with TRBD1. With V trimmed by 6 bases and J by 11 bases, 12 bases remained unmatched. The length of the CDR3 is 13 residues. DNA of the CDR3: TGTGCCAGCAGCCGTCAGGGGGTCCCGATGGCTTTCTTT. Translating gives CASSRQGVPMAFF.

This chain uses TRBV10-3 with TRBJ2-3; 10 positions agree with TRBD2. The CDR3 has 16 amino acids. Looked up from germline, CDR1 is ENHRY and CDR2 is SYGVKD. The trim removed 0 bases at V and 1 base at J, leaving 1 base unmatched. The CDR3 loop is CAISESLAGGTDTQYF. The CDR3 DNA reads TGTGCCATCAGTGAGTCCCTAGCGGGGGGCACAGATACGCAGTATTTT.

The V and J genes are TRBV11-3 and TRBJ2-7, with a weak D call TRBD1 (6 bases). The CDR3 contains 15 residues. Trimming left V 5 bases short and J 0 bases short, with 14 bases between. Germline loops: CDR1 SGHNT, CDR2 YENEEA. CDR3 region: CASSTRTVSSYEQYV. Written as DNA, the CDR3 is TGTGCCAGCAGCACCCGGACAGTTAGCTCCTACGAGCAGTACGTC.

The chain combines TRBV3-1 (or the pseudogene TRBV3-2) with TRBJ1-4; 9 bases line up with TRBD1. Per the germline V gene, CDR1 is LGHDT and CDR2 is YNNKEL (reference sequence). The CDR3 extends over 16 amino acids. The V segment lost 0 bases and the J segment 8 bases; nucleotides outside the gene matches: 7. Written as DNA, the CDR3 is TGTGCCAGCAGCCAAGATCCGGGACAGGGAGGGGAAAAACTGTTTTTT. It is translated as CASSQDPGQGGEKLFF.

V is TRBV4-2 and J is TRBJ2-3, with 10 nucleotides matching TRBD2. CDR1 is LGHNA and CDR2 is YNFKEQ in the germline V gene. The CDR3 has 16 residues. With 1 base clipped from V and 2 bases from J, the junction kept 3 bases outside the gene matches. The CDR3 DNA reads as TGTGCCAGCAGCCAAGGTAGCGGGGGGAACACAGATACGCAGTATTTT. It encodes CASSQGSGGNTDTQYF.

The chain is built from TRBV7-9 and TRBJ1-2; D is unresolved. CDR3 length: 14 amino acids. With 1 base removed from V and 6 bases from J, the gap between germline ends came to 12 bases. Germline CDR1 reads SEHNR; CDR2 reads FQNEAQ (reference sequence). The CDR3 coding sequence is TGTGCCAGCAGCTTAGGGCCCCTTGGAGATGGCTACACCTTC. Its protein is CASSLGPLGDGYTF.